This T cell receptor beta chain appears in the sequencing data of a study of graft-versus-host responses after intestinal transplantation. Study overall: Grafts were multivisceral, liver-intestinal, or isolated intestinal.

This CDR3 is 15 amino acids long. Per the germline V gene, CDR1 is SQVTM and CDR2 is ANQGSEA. V gave up 0 bases and J gave up 0 bases, with 11 bases separating them. Study-wide points: GvH clones occurred in recipient marrow; some first appeared in ileum or blood. There was an association between peak levels of circulating GvH clones and early post-transplant HvG declines.

Sequenced by immunoSEQ multiplex PCR; TCRdb stores in-frame clones only, minus some. The table has tens of thousands of clones, almost 90% seen once. About this clone: Its antigen is not known.

This material consisted of unstimulated CD4+ T cells sorted from spleen or lymph node cells, taken before intestinal transplant. The sequence was collected from a human donor who received an intestinal transplant. The chain combines TRBV29-1 with TRBJ1-1; D ambiguous. The CDR3 DNA is TGCAGCGTTGAAGATCTGCCAACACTGAACACTGAAGCTTTCTTT. Its translation is CSVEDLPTLNTEAFF. Based on the CDR3 plus reference TRBV29-1 and TRBJ1-1, the full variable domain is SAVISQKPSRDICQRGTSLTIQCQVDSQVTMMFWYRQQPGQSLTLIATANQGSEATYESGFVIDKFPISRPNLTFSTLTVSNMSPEDSSIYLCSVEDLPTLNTEAFFGQGTRLTVV.